These 10 T cell receptor beta chains originate from one sample sequenced in a study of blood T cells in healthy people across ages. The use of a sample-barcoded 5' primer and a J-beta primer mix characterized a second PCR of roughly 6 to 11 cycles. Each CDR3 protein is one row after TCRdb ran MiXCR on the 5' RACE reads. In the table there are about 1.4 million distinct CDR3 sequences, around 59% of which are singletons. The sequencing input was blood. Every receptor here comes from a man aged 18 to 29 in good health.

This chain uses TRBV24-1 with TRBJ1-1; D unresolved. This CDR3 has 11 residues. V lost 5 bases and J lost 11, with 11 bases in between. Germline V CDR1 and CDR2: KGHDR, SFDVKD. The CDR3 is CATSVTNRAFF. The CDR3, as DNA: TGTGCCACCAGTGTGACCAATAGGGCTTTCTTT.

The table lists this clonotype with a count of one. This chain links TRBV6-5 with TRBJ2-7, with unresolved D. Germline CDR1 is MNHEY and CDR2 is SVGAGI. The CDR3 contains 12 residues. With 8 bases removed from V and 2 bases from J, the gap between germline ends came to 10 bases. The CDR3 spells CASSGLTYEQYF. In nucleotides, the CDR3 is TGTGCCAGCTCAGGATTGACCTACGAGCAGTACTTC.

The CDR3 sequence is CSARGDREYTGELFF. In nucleotides, the CDR3 is TGCAGTGCTAGAGGTGACAGGGAGTACACCGGGGAGCTGTTTTTT. V usage is TRBV20-1 and J usage is TRBJ2-2, with TRBD1 matching 7 bases. The germline V gene encodes CDR1 DFQATT and CDR2 SNEGSKA (reference sequence). Losses at the gene ends were 1 base for V and 3 bases for J; bases not matched to a gene: 5. The CDR3 covers 15 residues.

The table lists this clonotype with a few counts. The chain has TRBV4-1 and TRBJ2-3, with 9 bases matching TRBD2. Losses at the gene ends were 0 bases for V and 2 bases for J; bases not matched to a gene: 9. The germline gives CDR1 MGHRA, CDR2 YSYEKL. The CDR3 has 18 amino acids. The CDR3 sequence: CASSQELAGGFNTDTQYF. In DNA, the CDR3 is TGCGCCAGCAGCCAAGAACTGGCGGGGGGGTTTAACACAGATACGCAGTATTTT.

The rearrangement links TRBV3-1 to TRBJ1-4; no reliable D call. Germline V gene lookup returns CDR1 LGHDT and CDR2 YNNKEL (reference sequence). This CDR3 is built from 12 residues. V gave up 6 bases and J gave up 8 bases, with 10 bases separating them. The CDR3 sequence is CASSQSREKLFF. In nucleotides, the CDR3 is TGTGCCAGCAGTCAATCCCGGGAAAAACTGTTTTTT.

The V call is TRBV7-6, the J call TRBJ2-7; 9 nucleotides agree with TRBD1. With 1 base clipped from V and 7 bases from J, the junction kept 2 bases outside the gene matches. CDR1 and CDR2 from the germline V gene are SGHVS and FNYEAQ. The CDR3 consists of 13 residues. This CDR3 is CASSLEDRGEQYF. The CDR3 nucleotides are TGTGCCAGCAGCTTAGAGGACAGGGGTGAGCAGTACTTC.

V usage is TRBV7-9 and J usage is TRBJ2-5, with D possibly being TRBD2 (6 bases). Trimming pared 5 bases from V and 5 bases from J, leaving 18 bases between. This CDR3 spans 15 amino acids. Germline CDR1 and CDR2: SEHNR and FQNEAQ (reference sequence). CDR3 amino acids: CASSAGLLWSETQYF. The CDR3 coding sequence is TGTGCCAGCAGCGCGGGACTCTTATGGTCCGAGACCCAGTACTTC.

The chain combines TRBV2 with TRBJ2-5; 12 bases align to TRBD2. This CDR3 contains 19 residues. Germline lookup yields CDR1 SNHLY and CDR2 FYNNEI. With V trimmed by 5 bases and J by 4 bases, 17 bases remained unmatched. This CDR3 is CASSSLRASGRAARETQYF. The CDR3 coding sequence is TGTGCCAGCAGTTCTCTTCGGGCTAGCGGGAGGGCCGCGAGAGAGACCCAGTACTTC.

V is TRBV29-1 and J is TRBJ2-7; a possible D gene is TRBD2 (5 bases). V shed 7 bases and J shed 0 bases, with 7 bases lying between them. The CDR3 length is 11 residues. Germline-derived CDR1 and CDR2 are SQVTM and ANQGSEA. The CDR3 spells CSGGSSYEQYF. Written as DNA, the CDR3 is TGCAGCGGAGGGAGCTCCTACGAGCAGTACTTC.

The rearrangement joins TRBV7-2 to TRBJ2-3; perhaps D is TRBD1 or TRBD2 (7 bases each). V was clipped by 3 bases and J by 3 bases, with 22 bases between them. The CDR3 is 18 residues long. Germline CDR1 SGHTA, CDR2 FQGNSA. In DNA form, the CDR3 reads TGTGCCAGCAGCTTGAGGGGGCTAGCGGTTCGGAAGACAGATACGCAGTATTTT. Protein sequence: CASSLRGLAVRKTDTQYF.